The entry that follows covers one TCR beta chain sequence. V was pared by 3 bases and J by 6 bases, with 17 bases between. The CDR3 totals 14 residues. Germline V gene sequence: CDR1 GTSNPN, CDR2 SVGIG (reference sequence). Survey-level TCR beta sequencing used the immunoSEQ assay. The table came from immunoSEQ multiplex PCR; TCRdb's copy has only in-frame clones and leaves some out. The sample gives 60,000 to 75,000 clones, 90% to 95% of which show up once; around 4.5% is in the top ten. The clonotype comes from a man aged 35 to 55 with rheumatoid arthritis. The sequencing input was PBMCs. The chain employs TRBV30 and TRBJ1-1; tentatively, D is TRBD1 (5 bases). CDR3 loop: CAWSSPGPGPEAFF. The DNA of the CDR3 is TGTGCCTGGAGCTCCCCAGGGCCGGGTCCTGAAGCTTTCTTT.